This is a list of T cell receptor beta chains from one sample in a study of shared clonotypes between healthy human individuals. Generated by immunoSEQ multiplex PCR, the TCRdb table keeps only in-frame clones and is missing some. The data hold about 460,000 clones, with approximately 80% observed a single time. Material for sequencing was PBMCs. The receptors originated from a middle-aged woman in good health. Some clones in this sample may be carry-over from other donors' samples. CDR3s include the opening cysteine and the closing phenylalanine or tryptophan. The D gene is left open where the match is weak. Only part of the rows carry a size: once, few, many, or a class if the clone is expanded.

d_call clone_size j_call v_call cdr3_aa cdr3_nt
TRBD2 few TRBJ2-7 TRBV7-2 CASGGRAISEQYF TGTGCCAGCGGCGGGAGGGCCATCAGCGAGCAGTACTTC
TRBD1 . TRBJ1-2 TRBV29-1 CSVDQGAGGYTF TGCAGCGTTGACCAGGGGGCGGGAGGCTACACCTTC
. few TRBJ2-3 TRBV18 CASSPLATSTDTQYF TGTGCCAGCTCACCACTAGCGACTAGCACAGATACGCAGTATTTT
TRBD2 few TRBJ2-1 TRBV29-1 CSVAGLAPSNEQFF TGCAGCGTTGCCGGACTAGCCCCTTCCAATGAGCAGTTCTTC
TRBD1 . TRBJ2-7 TRBV28 CASSARAPDRGLFHEQYF TGTGCCAGCAGTGCCCGCGCGCCGGACAGGGGATTATTCCACGAGCAGTACTTC
TRBD2 . TRBJ2-5 TRBV9 CASSPRGGQETQYF TGTGCCAGCAGCCCCCGGGGAGGGCAAGAGACCCAGTACTTC
. . TRBJ1-1 TRBV7-6 CASSLERNTEAFF TGTGCCAGCAGCTTAGAACGGAACACTGAAGCTTTCTTT
TRBD1 . TRBJ1-2 TRBV7-6 CASSPWTGTTGYTF TGTGCCAGCAGCCCATGGACAGGCACTACTGGCTACACCTTC
TRBD1 few TRBJ1-5 TRBV7-2 CASSRDRNNQPQHF TGTGCCAGCAGTCGGGACAGAAACAATCAGCCCCAGCATTTT
. . TRBJ2-2 TRBV5-1 CASSLEAGNTGELFF TGCGCCAGCAGCTTGGAGGCAGGGAACACCGGGGAGCTGTTTTTT
. . TRBJ1-5 TRBV28 CASSSSQGGNQPQHF TGTGCCAGCAGTTCCTCCCAAGGGGGGAATCAGCCCCAGCATTTT
. . TRBJ2-2 TRBV7-9 CASSLSGRYTGELFF TGTGCCAGCAGCTTATCAGGGCGGTACACCGGGGAGCTGTTTTTT
. . TRBJ1-2 TRBV30 CAWSGGTNYGYTF TGTGCCTGGAGTGGGGGCACTAACTATGGCTACACCTTC
. . TRBJ2-5 TRBV21-1 CASSHTSGASKGWEYQETQYF TGTGCCAGCAGCCACACCTCAGGTGCGTCTAAGGGATGGGAATACCAAGAGACCCAGTACTTC
TRBD2 . TRBJ2-3 TRBV11-2 CASSLASGPGGDTQYF TGTGCCAGCAGCTTAGCTAGCGGGCCCGGGGGAGATACGCAGTATTTT
. few TRBJ1-6 TRBV30 CAWLVDSPLHF TGTGCCTGGCTAGTGGATTCACCCCTCCACTTT
. few TRBJ2-6 TRBV28 CASTSGDGANVLTF TGTGCAAGCACCTCGGGGGACGGGGCCAACGTCCTGACTTTC
. . TRBJ2-1 TRBV10-3 CAISAVGEQFF TGTGCCATCAGTGCGGTCGGAGAGCAGTTCTTC
. . TRBJ1-3 TRBV6-1 CASSMDRNSGNTIYF TGTGCCAGCAGCATGGACAGAAACTCTGGAAACACCATATATTTT
. . TRBJ1-2 TRBV15 CATSRDQRGGRDGYTF TGTGCCACCAGCAGAGATCAAAGGGGAGGGAGAGATGGCTACACCTTC
. . TRBJ2-3 TRBV29-1 CSVGGSYSTDTQYF TGCAGCGTTGGGGGATCTTATAGCACAGATACGCAGTATTTT
TRBD2 . TRBJ2-7 TRBV30 CAWSVLAGGPLYEQYF TGTGCCTGGAGTGTACTAGCGGGAGGGCCTCTCTACGAGCAGTACTTC
TRBD1 . TRBJ1-5 TRBV4-1 CASSQVFGDSDSNQPQHF TGCGCCAGCAGCCAAGTTTTTGGGGACAGTGATAGCAATCAGCCCCAGCATTTT
. few TRBJ1-5 TRBV7-6 CASSLSDNQPQHF TGTGCCAGCAGCTTATCCGACAATCAGCCCCAGCATTTT
. . TRBJ1-6 TRBV7-9 CASSLASGGNSPLHF TGTGCCAGCAGCTTAGCGTCGGGGGGTAATTCACCCCTCCACTTT
. . TRBJ2-1 TRBV18 CASSRARGGGHNEQFF TGTGCCAGCTCACGGGCCCGCGGGGGCGGCCACAATGAGCAGTTCTTC
. . TRBJ2-7 TRBV5-4 CASSLEQVTYEQYF TGTGCCAGCAGCTTGGAACAGGTAACCTACGAGCAGTACTTC
. . TRBJ2-1 TRBV28 CASSFWGTSYNEQFF TGTGCCAGCAGTTTTTGGGGGACCTCCTACAATGAGCAGTTCTTC
TRBD2 few TRBJ2-7 TRBV6-1 CASTITSGSSYEQYF TGTGCCAGCACCATTACTAGCGGGAGTTCCTACGAGCAGTACTTC
. . TRBJ1-1 TRBV5-1 CASSLVPENTEAFF TGCGCCAGCAGCTTGGTCCCCGAGAACACTGAAGCTTTCTTT